The 25 T cell receptor beta chains presented below share a single source sample, sequenced in a study of T cells after yellow fever vaccination. TCRdb re-called the 5' RACE reads through MiXCR, storing one row per CDR3 protein. Here the sample spans 450,000 to 600,000 distinct CDR3 sequences, about 13% being singletons. The sample here was PBMCs, taken on the day of the yellow fever booster vaccination. The receptors originated from a man aged 30 to 39 who received the YFV17D yellow fever vaccine.

The gene calls are TRBV7-9 and TRBJ1-2; D unresolved. Per the germline V gene, CDR1 is SEHNR and CDR2 is FQNEAQ (reference sequence). CDR3 length: 14 amino acids. The V and J ends lost 5 bases and 5 bases respectively, with 15 bases between them. This CDR3 reads CASSPLDRRYGYTF. As DNA, the CDR3 is TGTGCCAGCAGCCCCCTTGACCGGCGATATGGCTACACCTTC.

This clonotype was recorded many times. The CDR3 loop reads CSAYPGQGDSPLHF. The CDR3 bases are TGCAGTGCTTACCCGGGACAGGGGGACTCACCCCTCCACTTT. The rearrangement links TRBV20-1 to TRBJ1-6, with 11 bases that match TRBD1. Germline V gives CDR1 DFQATT, CDR2 SNEGSKA (reference sequence). The CDR3 has 14 residues. Trimming took 5 bases from V and 10 from J; bases not matched to a gene: 7.

In this sample, this clonotype turned up many times. V usage is TRBV5-1 and J usage is TRBJ1-1, with 9 bases matching TRBD1. CDR1 and CDR2 from the germline V gene are SGHRS and YFSETQ. CDR3 size: 14 residues. Trimming cost V 0 bases and J 6 bases; bases outside gene matches: 3. The CDR3 nucleotides are TGCGCCAGCAGCTTGGTACAGGGGGCCGCTGAAGCTTTCTTT. This encodes CASSLVQGAAEAFF.

This clonotype came up a few times. The J gene is TRBJ2-3, the V gene TRBV5-1; D perhaps matches TRBD1 (6 bases). Between the trimmed V and J ends, which lost 4 bases and 5 bases, there was a span of 11 bases. Germline-derived CDR1 and CDR2 are SGHRS and YFSETQ. CDR3 length: 13 residues. The CDR3 bases are TGCGCCAGCAGCAATAACAGGGAAGATACGCAGTATTTT. This translates into CASSNNREDTQYF.

The chain uses TRBV10-3 and TRBJ2-5, with 7 positions matching TRBD1. V lost 6 bases to trimming and J lost 0 bases; unmatched junction nucleotides: 10. Per the germline V gene, CDR1 is ENHRY and CDR2 is SYGVKD. The CDR3 is 16 residues long. CDR3 DNA: TGTGCCATCAGCGTCGGGGACAGTCCGTACCAAGAGACCCAGTACTTC. Its translation: CAISVGDSPYQETQYF.

The chain has TRBV19 and TRBJ2-2; maybe TRBD2 (6 bases). CDR1 and CDR2 (germline): LNHDA, SQIVND (reference sequence). The CDR3 totals 14 residues. V was pared by 5 bases and J by 3 bases, with 10 bases between. CDR3 sequence: CASSFSGYTGELFF. As DNA, the CDR3 is TGTGCCAGTAGTTTTAGCGGCTACACCGGGGAGCTGTTTTTT.

The rearrangement uses TRBV5-1 and TRBJ2-1; 15 bases agree with TRBD2. Trimming at V came to 4 bases and at J to 0 bases, leaving 5 bases not matched to a gene. Germline CDR1 is SGHRS and CDR2 is YFSETQ. This CDR3 is 18 amino acids long. The CDR3 DNA sequence: TGCGCCAGCAGCCCGGGACTAGCGGGAGGTCACTCCTACAATGAGCAGTTCTTC. It translates to CASSPGLAGGHSYNEQFF.

This chain links TRBV5-1 with TRBJ2-7; D gene uncertain. V was clipped by 3 bases and J by 3 bases, with 13 bases between them. The CDR3 covers 14 residues. Germline values: CDR1 SGHRS, CDR2 YFSETQ. The CDR3: CASSSSATHYEQYF. The CDR3 DNA sequence: TGCGCCAGCAGCTCCAGCGCGACACACTACGAGCAGTACTTC.

This sequence joins TRBV6-5 and TRBJ2-2, with unresolved D. The V end was cut by 6 bases, the J end by 0 bases, with 8 bases between. This CDR3 is built from 14 residues. The germline V gene has CDR1 MNHEY and CDR2 SVGAGI. CDR3 DNA sequence: TGTGCCAGCAGATACCGGGCGAACACCGGGGAGCTGTTTTTT. Amino acids: CASRYRANTGELFF.

This clonotype was seen repeatedly, ten times or more. V is TRBV9 and J is TRBJ2-5, with 8 nucleotides matching TRBD2. After removal of 6 bases from V and 5 bases from J, the junction contained 12 bases not matched to a gene. Germline CDR1 is SGDLS and CDR2 is YYNGEE. This CDR3 contains 15 residues. DNA of the CDR3: TGTGCCAGCACTCCCATGGGACTAGGGGGGGAGACCCAGTACTTC. Translation gives CASTPMGLGGETQYF.

In this sample, this clonotype turned up a few times. This sequence joins TRBV18 and TRBJ2-7; 8 bases are a match to TRBD2. Germline V gene data show CDR1 as KGHSH and CDR2 as LQKENI. CDR3 size: 16 residues. J gave up 2 bases and V 8 bases, and 14 bases lay outside the gene matches. The CDR3 region is CASRDKIRGRTYEQYF. In DNA form, the CDR3 reads TGTGCCAGCCGCGACAAGATCCGCGGGAGGACCTACGAGCAGTACTTC. Based on the CDR3 plus reference TRBV18 and TRBJ2-7, the full variable domain is NAGVMQNPRHLVRRRGQEARLRCSPMKGHSHVYWYRQLPEEGLKFMVYLQKENIIDESGMPKERFSAEFPKEGPSILRIQQVVRGDSAAYFCASRDKIRGRTYEQYFGPGTRLTVT.

The V gene is TRBV12-3 or TRBV12-4, the J gene TRBJ2-6; D is unclear. Trimming took 7 bases from V and 0 from J, leaving 16 bases between them. The CDR3 has 17 residues. DNA of the CDR3: TGTGCCAGCATCCTGTCCAACCTTTACTCTGGGGCCAACGTCCTGACTTTC. Translation gives CASILSNLYSGANVLTF.

This clonotype has a handful of counts. The rearrangement joins TRBV12-5 to TRBJ1-2; perhaps TRBD1 as D (6 bases). The CDR3 is 13 residues long. The germline CDR1 and CDR2 sequences are LGHNT and FRNRAP. The ends were cut back, 6 bases at V and 8 bases at J, with 16 bases in the middle. CDR3 DNA: TGTGCTAGTGGCCGGGCAGGGGTGGAAGGCTACACCTTC. Translated, it gives CASGRAGVEGYTF.

DNA of the CDR3: TGTGCCAGCGGCCCTGGGCTAGCCGGCTACAATGAGCAGTTCTTC. This gives the protein CASGPGLAGYNEQFF. This sequence joins TRBV8-2 and TRBJ2-1; no DNA check was done on the table's D call, TRBD2. TRBV8-2 is a recognized pseudogene. The CDR3 sequence is 15 residues long.

This clonotype was observed many times. This chain joins TRBV12-3 or TRBV12-4 and TRBJ2-2; D is possibly TRBD2 (6 bases). The CDR3 is 14 amino acids. Trimming cost V 3 bases and J 6 bases, with 11 bases left between them. The CDR3 nucleotides read TGTGCCAGCAGTTTGGGCGGGATTCCCGGGGAGCTGTTTTTT. Protein: CASSLGGIPGELFF.

This clonotype appeared a few times. The J gene is TRBJ2-7, the V gene TRBV5-4; 10 bases match TRBD2. With 4 bases clipped from V and 3 bases from J, the junction kept 7 bases outside the gene matches. This CDR3 has 15 residues. The germline V gene encodes CDR1 SGHNT and CDR2 YYREEE (reference sequence). For the CDR3, the DNA is TGTGCCAGCAGCCCTAGCGGGAGCAATGGCTACGAGCAGTACTTC. Protein sequence: CASSPSGSNGYEQYF.

A few counts support this clonotype. V and J are TRBV7-8 and TRBJ1-3; TRBD1 agrees at 9 bases. Unmatched junction bases numbered 2, after V lost 5 bases and J lost 3 bases. This CDR3 comprises 14 residues. Germline CDR1 reads SGHVS; CDR2 reads FQNEAQ. The CDR3 is CASSRQGGGNTIYF. CDR3 in DNA: TGTGCCAGCAGCCGACAGGGGGGTGGAAACACCATATATTTT.

This chain uses TRBV20-1 with TRBJ2-3; D remains ambiguous. The ends were cut back, 0 bases at V and 3 bases at J, with 13 bases in the middle. CDR1 and CDR2 from the germline V gene are DFQATT and SNEGSKA (reference sequence). The CDR3 totals 15 residues. CDR3 DNA sequence: TGCAGTGCTAGAGATCCTTCTAGGGCGACAGATACGCAGTATTTT. Residues: CSARDPSRATDTQYF.

This clonotype was detected a few times. This rearrangement joins TRBV9 to TRBJ2-1; 7 positions agree with TRBD1. The CDR3 spans 14 residues. J gave up 5 bases and V 2 bases, and 4 bases lay outside the gene matches. Germline V lookup: CDR1 SGDLS, CDR2 YYNGEE. CDR3 coding DNA: TGTGCCAGCAGCGTTCGGGACAGTAACAATGAGCAGTTCTTC. Protein sequence: CASSVRDSNNEQFF.

The chain recombines TRBV7-2 with TRBJ1-2; D is unresolved. CDR1 and CDR2 from the germline V gene are SGHTA and FQGNSA. V lost 5 bases and J lost 3, with 16 bases in between. CDR3 length: 15 residues. In DNA form, the CDR3 reads TGTGCCAGCAGCGCCCACGGGCTGTGGGACTATGGCTACACCTTC. Residues: CASSAHGLWDYGYTF.

The chain couples TRBV6-2 or TRBV6-3 to TRBJ1-1, with TRBD1 identical over 9 bases. CDR1 and CDR2 from the germline V gene are MNHEY and SVGEGT. The CDR3 covers 15 residues. V shed 7 bases, J shed 8 bases, and the junction held 14 bases outside the gene matches. The CDR3 nucleotides are TGTGCCAGCACCTTGGTAACAGGGGGCAATTTGGAAGCTTTCTTT. This encodes CASTLVTGGNLEAFF.

This clonotype was observed many times. The V and J genes are TRBV7-9 and TRBJ1-1, with D possibly TRBD1 on 5 matching bases. The length of the CDR3 is 16 residues. The V gene lost 5 bases and the J gene lost 0 bases, with 16 bases spanning the gap. Germline V gene lookup returns CDR1 SEHNR and CDR2 FQNEAQ (reference sequence). For the CDR3, the DNA is TGTGCCAGCAGCCCCTCAGGGATGGGGATGAACACTGAAGCTTTCTTT. As protein: CASSPSGMGMNTEAFF.

The chain recombines TRBV12-3 or TRBV12-4 with TRBJ2-1, with D hard to call. The CDR3 contains 15 residues. The V end was cut by 1 base, the J end by 0 bases, with 7 bases between. Written as DNA, the CDR3 is TGTGCCAGCAGTTTAGAGGCAGTCTCCTACAATGAGCAGTTCTTC. It is translated as CASSLEAVSYNEQFF.

This clonotype was observed a few times. The chain combines TRBV20-1 with TRBJ2-2; D is uncertain. Germline CDR1 is DFQATT and CDR2 is SNEGSKA (reference sequence). V was shortened by 3 bases and J by 5 bases, with 10 bases between the two germline ends. The CDR3 covers 13 residues. In DNA, the CDR3 is TGCAGTGCTAGGAGGAGCGTAACCGGGGAGCTGTTTTTT. It specifies CSARRSVTGELFF.

This chain links TRBV19 with TRBJ1-5, with 10 bases lining up with TRBD1. CDR1 is LNHDA and CDR2 is SQIVND in the germline V gene (reference sequence). J lost 2 bases, V lost 7 bases, and 14 bases had no gene match. This CDR3 has 18 amino acids. In DNA form, the CDR3 reads TGTGCCAGTACCATGCCGGGACAGGGGTCTTTTCGCAATCAGCCCCAGCATTTT. Residues: CASTMPGQGSFRNQPQHF.